The 10 T cell receptor beta chains below were found in one sample sequenced in a study of Ad26.COV2.S vaccination and SARS-CoV-2 variants. Sample treatment: over 15 received Ad26.COV2.S at low or high dose, single or two shots; roughly five received placebo; per-sample allocation not given. Day 63 following the first vaccine or placebo injection was when the samples were taken. Repertoires were generated with immunoSEQ multiplex PCR, while TCRdb's copy carries only in-frame clones and drops some. The table includes more than 300,000 clones, around 90% detected once. The starting material was peripheral blood, obtained in a trial of Ad26.COV2.S vaccine versus placebo. All receptors derive from a person between 18 and 60 years old who received the Ad26.COV2.S COVID-19 vaccine or a placebo.

The V call is TRBV11-3, the J call TRBJ1-3; TRBD1 aligns across 7 bases. J was trimmed by 0 bases and V by 5 bases; bases with no gene match: 4. Germline V gene sequence: CDR1 SGHNT, CDR2 YENEEA. This CDR3 contains 15 residues. CDR3 residues: CASSPGGSSGNTIYF. The CDR3 region has the DNA TGTGCCAGCAGCCCAGGGGGGAGCTCTGGAAACACCATATATTTT.

V gene TRBV25-1 combines with J gene TRBJ1-2; a weak D match, TRBD1 (5 bases). Germline CDR1 is MGHDK and CDR2 is SYGVNS. Trimming removed 1 base at V and 12 bases at J, with 12 bases between. The CDR3 sequence is 12 residues long. The CDR3 bases are TGTGCCAGCAGTGAATCGGGGGGTGAGGACACCTTC. It yields the protein CASSESGGEDTF.

This sequence joins TRBV7-2 and TRBJ1-5; D remains unclear. V shed 5 bases and J shed 4 bases, with 9 bases lying between them. The CDR3 extends over 13 amino acids. Germline V gene sequence: CDR1 SGHTA, CDR2 FQGNSA. CDR3 sequence: CASSRTKNQPQHF. The CDR3 nucleotides are TGTGCCAGCAGCCGAACAAAGAATCAGCCCCAGCATTTT.

This chain connects TRBV29-1 to TRBJ2-1, with TRBD2 matching over 8 bases. Looked up from germline, CDR1 is SQVTM and CDR2 is ANQGSEA. The CDR3 totals 14 residues. The trim removed 4 bases at V and 3 bases at J, leaving 5 bases unmatched. The CDR3 protein is CSVASAGGYNEQFF. The CDR3 DNA is TGCAGCGTTGCTTCCGCGGGGGGCTACAATGAGCAGTTCTTC.

This clone was seen only a few times. This chain joins TRBV5-1 and TRBJ1-2, with D perhaps TRBD1 (6 bases). Germline V gene sequence: CDR1 SGHRS, CDR2 YFSETQ. Trimming left V 4 bases short and J 2 bases short, with 15 bases between. The CDR3 covers 15 residues. The CDR3 DNA reads TGCGCCAGCAGCGATAATAAACAGGGAAACTATGGCTACACCTTC. Translating gives CASSDNKQGNYGYTF.

The chain has TRBV30 and TRBJ2-2; TRBD2 agrees at 9 bases. After removal of 2 bases from V and 2 bases from J, the junction contained 18 bases not matched to a gene. Germline CDR1 is GTSNPN and CDR2 is SVGIG (reference sequence). This CDR3 spans 20 amino acids. The CDR3 nucleotides are TGTGCCTGGAGTCCCCCCCCTTGGCGGGAGGGCCCGTTCAACACCGGGGAGCTGTTTTTT. It is translated as CAWSPPPWREGPFNTGELFF.

The chain recombines TRBV6-6 with TRBJ2-1; TRBD2 aligns across 10 bases. V was clipped by 5 bases and J by 0 bases; unmatched bases: 10. This CDR3 contains 18 residues. Germline-derived CDR1 and CDR2 are MNHNY and SVGAGI (reference sequence). DNA for the CDR3: TGTGCCAGCAGTCCACCCTCGGCTAGCGGGAGCTCCTACAATGAGCAGTTCTTC. Encoded protein: CASSPPSASGSSYNEQFF.

This clone has just a few counts. This sequence joins TRBV29-1 and TRBJ1-2, with D maybe TRBD1 (5 bases). CDR1 and CDR2 (germline): SQVTM, ANQGSEA. Trimming took off 5 bases at V and 8 bases at J, with 12 bases between the two ends. The CDR3 length is 11 residues. In nucleotides, the CDR3 is TGCAGCGTTAGGGACGGTCTGGGCTACACCTTC. Amino acids: CSVRDGLGYTF.

J is TRBJ1-1 and V is TRBV9, with D possibly being TRBD1 (5 bases). Germline CDR1 and CDR2: SGDLS and YYNGEE. With 2 bases removed from V and 5 bases from J, the gap between germline ends came to 10 bases. CDR3 length: 13 amino acids. The CDR3 sequence: CASSVGTDTEAFF. CDR3 nucleotides: TGTGCCAGCAGCGTTGGGACCGATACTGAAGCTTTCTTT.

This chain connects TRBV2 to TRBJ1-2, with D perhaps TRBD1 (5 bases). V gave up 8 bases and J gave up 8 bases, with 18 bases separating them. Germline V gene data show CDR1 as SNHLY and CDR2 as FYNNEI. The length of the CDR3 is 13 residues. DNA for the CDR3: TGTGCCAGCCACAGTGGTCCGGGGGACGGCTACACCTTC. It translates to CASHSGPGDGYTF.